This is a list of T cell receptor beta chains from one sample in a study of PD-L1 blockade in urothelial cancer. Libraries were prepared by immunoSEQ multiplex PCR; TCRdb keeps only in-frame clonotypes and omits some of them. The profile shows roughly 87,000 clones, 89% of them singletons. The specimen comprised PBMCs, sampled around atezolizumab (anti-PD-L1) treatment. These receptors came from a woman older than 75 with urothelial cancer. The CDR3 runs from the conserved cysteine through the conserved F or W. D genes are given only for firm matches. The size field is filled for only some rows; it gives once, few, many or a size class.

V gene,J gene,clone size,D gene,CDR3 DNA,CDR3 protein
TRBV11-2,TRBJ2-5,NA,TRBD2,TGTGCCAGCAGCTTAGGTGTGGGAGGGCCGGGAGAGACCCAGTACTTC,CASSLGVGGPGETQYF
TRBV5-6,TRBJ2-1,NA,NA,TGTGCCAGCAGCTTGGTCCAGGATTTTATCCATGAGCAGTTCTTC,CASSLVQDFIHEQFF
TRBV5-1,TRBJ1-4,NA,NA,TGCGCCAGCAGCTTGGAATACAGCGAAAAACTGTTTTTT,CASSLEYSEKLFF
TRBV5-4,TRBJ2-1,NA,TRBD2,TGTGCCAGCAGCCCGGGACTAGCGGACTACAATGAGCAGTTCTTC,CASSPGLADYNEQFF
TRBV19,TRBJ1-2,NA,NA,TGTGCCAGTAGTATAGACGGCTATGGCTACACCTTC,CASSIDGYGYTF
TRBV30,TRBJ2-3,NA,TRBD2,TGTGCCTGGACTAGCGGGAGAACAGATACGCAGTATTTT,CAWTSGRTDTQYF
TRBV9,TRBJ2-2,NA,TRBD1,TGTGCCAGCAGCGCAGGGGGCGCGAACACCGGGGAGCTGTTTTTT,CASSAGGANTGELFF
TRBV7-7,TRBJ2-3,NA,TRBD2,TGTGCCAGCAGCGCCGGGCTAGCGGCCAGCACAGATACGCAGTATTTT,CASSAGLAASTDTQYF
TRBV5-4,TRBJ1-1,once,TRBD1,TGTGCCAGCAGCCCGACAGGGGGCCCGAACACTGAAGCTTTCTTT,CASSPTGGPNTEAFF
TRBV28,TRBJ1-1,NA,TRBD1,TGTGCCAGCAGACCAGGGGGCGAAAACACTGAAGCTTTCTTT,CASRPGGENTEAFF
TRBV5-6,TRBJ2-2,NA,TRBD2,TGTGCCAGCAGCCCCGGACTAGCGGGAGGGCCGCGTACCGGGGAGCTGTTTTTT,CASSPGLAGGPRTGELFF
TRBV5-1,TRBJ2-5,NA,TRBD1,TGCGCCAGCATCGGTCCCGGGACAGGGGGAGAGACCCAGTACTTC,CASIGPGTGGETQYF
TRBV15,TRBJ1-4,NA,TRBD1,TGTGCCACCAGCAGAAGGGACAGCAATAATGAAAAACTGTTTTTT,CATSRRDSNNEKLFF
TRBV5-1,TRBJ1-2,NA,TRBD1,TGCGCCAGCAGCTTGGACGGGCAGGGGGCCGGGGGCTACACCTTC,CASSLDGQGAGGYTF
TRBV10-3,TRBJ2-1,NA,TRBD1,TGTGCCATCAGTGAGCCCGGACAGGGGGCGGACAATGAGCAGTTCTTC,CAISEPGQGADNEQFF
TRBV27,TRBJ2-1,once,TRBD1,TGTGCCAGCAGCCTGACAGGGGAGTACAATGAGCAGTTCTTC,CASSLTGEYNEQFF
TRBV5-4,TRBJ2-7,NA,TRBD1,TGTGCCAGCAGCCCGGGGCTAGGGACAGCTACCTACGAGCAGTACTTC,CASSPGLGTATYEQYF
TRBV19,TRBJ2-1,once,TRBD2,TGTGCCAGTAGTATTGAGACTAGCGGGAGCAGGGAGCAGTTCTTC,CASSIETSGSREQFF
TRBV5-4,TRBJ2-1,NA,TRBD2,TGTGCCAGCAGCGCTAGCGGTCGAGAGCAGTTCTTC,CASSASGREQFF
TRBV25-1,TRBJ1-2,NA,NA,TGTGCCAGCAGTGGGGCAGGGAATGGTGTGATAGGCTATGGCTACACCTTC,CASSGAGNGVIGYGYTF
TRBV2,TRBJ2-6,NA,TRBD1,TGTGCCAGCACCGACAGGGGTAGCGGGGCCAACGTCCTGACTTTC,CASTDRGSGANVLTF
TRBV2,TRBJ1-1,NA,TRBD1,TGTGCCAGCAGTCCGGCAGGGGGCAACACTGAAGCTTTCTTT,CASSPAGGNTEAFF
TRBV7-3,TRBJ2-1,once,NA,TGTGCCAGCAGCACCGGACTGGCCGGCGAGCAGTTCTTC,CASSTGLAGEQFF
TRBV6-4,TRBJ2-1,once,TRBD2,TGTGCCACCCCGGGACTAGCGGGTAGCTCCTACAATGAGCAGTTCTTC,CATPGLAGSSYNEQFF
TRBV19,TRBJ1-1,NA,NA,TGTGCCAGTAGTATAGATGGAAGAGGGGGTGGAGCTTTCTTT,CASSIDGRGGGAFF
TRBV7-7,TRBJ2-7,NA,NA,TGTGCCAGCAGCTTAGGTGAGACCTACGAGCAGTACTTC,CASSLGETYEQYF
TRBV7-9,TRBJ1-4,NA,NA,TGTGCCAGCAGCAAGGCAGGGTCGATTGAAAAACTGTTTTTT,CASSKAGSIEKLFF
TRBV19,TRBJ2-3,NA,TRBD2,TGTGCCAGTAGTGAGGGCCTCGGGACTAGCGGTAGTTATACGCAGTATTTT,CASSEGLGTSGSYTQYF
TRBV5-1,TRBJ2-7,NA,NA,TGCGCCAGCAGGCGGGAATACTCCTACGAGCAGTACTTC,CASRREYSYEQYF
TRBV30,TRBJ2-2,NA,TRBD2,TGTGCCTGGACGGACCAGGGACTACCCGTCGCGGGGGAGCTGTTTTTT,CAWTDQGLPVAGELFF
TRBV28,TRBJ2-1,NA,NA,TGTGCCAGCAGTTCCCCGTCGTACAATGAGCAGTTCTTC,CASSSPSYNEQFF
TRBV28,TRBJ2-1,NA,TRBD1,TGTGCCAGCAGTTTTCAAGGACAGGGTCGCAATGAGCAGTTCTTC,CASSFQGQGRNEQFF
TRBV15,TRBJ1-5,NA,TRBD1,TGTGCCACCAGCACGGACAGGGGCAATCAGCCCCAGCATTTT,CATSTDRGNQPQHF
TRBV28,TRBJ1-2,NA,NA,TGTGCCATCAGCGTGGGGGCCCGATTGAGTGGCTACACCTTC,CAISVGARLSGYTF
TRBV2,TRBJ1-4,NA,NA,TGTGCCAGCAGTGAACACGGGGGGGCTAATGAAAAACTGTTTTTT,CASSEHGGANEKLFF
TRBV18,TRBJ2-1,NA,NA,TGTGCCAGCCGATTTATAGGGGATGAGCAGTTCTTC,CASRFIGDEQFF
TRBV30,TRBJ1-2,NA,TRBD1,TGTGCCTGGAGTCCACAGGGGGTTGGCTACACCTTC,CAWSPQGVGYTF
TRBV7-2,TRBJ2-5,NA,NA,TGTGCCAGCAGCGCACAGGGATCTAGGGAGACCCAGTACTTC,CASSAQGSRETQYF
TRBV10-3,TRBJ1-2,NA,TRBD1,TGTGCCATCAGTCCGACAGGGGGAGGCTACACCTTC,CAISPTGGGYTF
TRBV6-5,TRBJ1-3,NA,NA,TGTGCCAGCAGTTCCTTCGAGGGCTCTGGGAACACCATATATTTT,CASSSFEGSGNTIYF
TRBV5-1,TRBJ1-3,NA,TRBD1,TGCGCCAGCAGCGAAGGACAGGGGTCTGGAAACACCATATATTTT,CASSEGQGSGNTIYF
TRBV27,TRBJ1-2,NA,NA,TGTGCCAGCAGTTTGGGACTACGGGAGGGCTACACCTTC,CASSLGLREGYTF
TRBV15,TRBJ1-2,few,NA,TGTGCCACCAGCGCGGGGGGGCGGGGCTACACCTTC,CATSAGGRGYTF
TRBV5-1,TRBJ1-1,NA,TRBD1,TGCGCCAGCAGCGTTAAACAGGGGGCGGTCACTGAAGCTTTCTTT,CASSVKQGAVTEAFF
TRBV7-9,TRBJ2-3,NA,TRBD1,TGTGCCGGAGGACAGGGGAACACAGATACGCAGTATTTT,CAGGQGNTDTQYF
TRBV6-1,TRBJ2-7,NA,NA,TGTGCCAGCAGTGAAGGGCTGGCCGAGCAGTACTTC,CASSEGLAEQYF
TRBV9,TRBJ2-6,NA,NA,TGTGCCAGCGCGACATCTGGGGCCAACGTCCTGACTTTC,CASATSGANVLTF
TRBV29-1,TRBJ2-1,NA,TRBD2,TGCAGCGTTCTTGGACTAGCGGGAGGAGAGCAGTTCTTC,CSVLGLAGGEQFF
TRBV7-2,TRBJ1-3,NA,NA,TGTGCCAGCAGCTCCGGACAGATTGGAAACACCATATATTTT,CASSSGQIGNTIYF
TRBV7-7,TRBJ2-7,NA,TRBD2,TGTGCCAGCAGCCCGGGACTAGCGGGAGCCTCCTACGAGCAGTACTTC,CASSPGLAGASYEQYF
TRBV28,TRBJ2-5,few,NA,TGTGCCAGCAGCCTGACAGGCCCCCAAGAGACCCAGTACTTC,CASSLTGPQETQYF
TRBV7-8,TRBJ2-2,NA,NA,TGTGCCAGCAGGCCGGGGGGACAGGTGAACACCGGGGAGCTGTTTTTT,CASRPGGQVNTGELFF
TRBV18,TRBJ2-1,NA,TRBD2,TGTGCCAGCTCACCACGACTAGCGATAAGCTCCTACAATGAGCAGTTCTTC,CASSPRLAISSYNEQFF